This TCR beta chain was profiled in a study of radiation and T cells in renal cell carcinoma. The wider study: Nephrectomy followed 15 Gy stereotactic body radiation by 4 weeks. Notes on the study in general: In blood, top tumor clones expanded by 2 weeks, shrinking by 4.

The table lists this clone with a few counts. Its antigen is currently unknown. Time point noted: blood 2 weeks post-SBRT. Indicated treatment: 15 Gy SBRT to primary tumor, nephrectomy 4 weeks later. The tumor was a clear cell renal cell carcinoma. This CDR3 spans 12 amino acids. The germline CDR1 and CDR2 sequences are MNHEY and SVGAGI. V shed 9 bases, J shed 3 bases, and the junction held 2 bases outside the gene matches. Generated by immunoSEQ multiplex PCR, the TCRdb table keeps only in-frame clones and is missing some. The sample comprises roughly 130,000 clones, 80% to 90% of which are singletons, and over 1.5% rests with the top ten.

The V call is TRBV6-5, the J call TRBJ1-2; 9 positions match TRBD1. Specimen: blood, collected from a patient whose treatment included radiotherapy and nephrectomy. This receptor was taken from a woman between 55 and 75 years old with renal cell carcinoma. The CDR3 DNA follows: TGTGCCAGTAGGACAGGGGACTATGGCTACACCTTC. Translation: CASRTGDYGYTF.